This entry is about one T cell receptor (beta chain). Its antigen is currently not known. No base quality values were provided; no much bigger clone lies one nucleotide off. The germline V gene yields ENHRY for CDR1 and SYGVKD for CDR2. Spanning cysteine to phenylalanine, the CDR3 consists of 13 amino acids. Of all the DNA, just the CDR3 is kept, 39 bases in frame from base 1. Trimmed from V: 5 bases; trimmed from J: 6 bases; junction bases lacking a gene match: 3. In total, roughly 670 healthy bone marrow donors made up the cohort. At the time of sampling, every cohort member was nominally healthy, though immune exposures that went unrecorded were likely present. The donor was CMV seronegative and belonged to the group of 350 or so seronegative cohort members. A peripheral blood sample was collected from each donor, and TCR beta sequencing was performed on peripheral blood mononuclear cells. The Qiagen DNeasy Blood Extraction Kit was used to extract genomic DNA from the blood cell samples.

Library method: the immunoSEQ multiplex PCR assay. A mixture of 60 forward primers for TCR Vbeta segments and 13 reverse primers for TCR Jbeta segments was used in the multiplex PCR. The CDR3 region of rearranged TCR beta genes was amplified from genomic DNA with a multiplex PCR assay. The Illumina HiSeq System was used to sequence the amplified TCR beta libraries as 87-base-pair reads. The original pipeline was this. Across the 700 or so repertoires, a later analysis counted 78 million or so unique TCR beta chains, roughly 11 million of which were shared by at least two donors. Raw reads were error-corrected and collapsed into unique sequences with a nearest-neighbor algorithm that merged closely related sequences to remove PCR and sequencing errors. CDR3 sequences were aligned to IMGT reference sequences to assign V, D and J gene segments. For a sequence to be retained, at least a six-nucleotide match to both a V gene segment and a J gene segment was required. Rearrangements were classified as productive when the CDR3 lacked stop codons and remained in frame with V and J, and all other rearrangements were classified as non-productive. CDR3 was defined by IMGT convention, running from the second conserved V-encoded cysteine to the conserved J-encoded phenylalanine. The earlier analysis of 587 of the donors excluded sequences that lacked an unambiguous match to a single V gene segment. In an earlier analysis of a few hundred of the donors, a V segment was called functional when productive rearrangements were above 56.7%, and segregating when the standard deviation between donors exceeded 5%. To diagnose cytomegalovirus status from the catalog of TCR beta chain sequences, a statistical classification framework was built. In a later analysis, V and J genes were assigned by comparing TCR nucleotide sequences against IMGT/GENE-DB human TR gene sequences. A later analysis assigned CDR3 sequences and most-parsimonious VDJ recombination scenarios with the TCRdist pipeline. In a later analysis, every TCR beta chain was defined by the combination of its CDR3 amino acid sequence and its V-gene family, and reads without a unique V-gene family were dropped. In a later analysis, 550 to 650 highly shared, low-generation-probability nucleotide sequences were removed to address suspected cross-contamination and a sequencing artifact. A later analysis calculated a clonal expansion index for each public chain from normalized within-repertoire ranks of inferred template counts. Generation probabilities in a later analysis came from a VDJ recombination model fitted to out-of-frame rearrangements, and those results were checked against IGoR. In a later analysis, TCR-TCR, TCR-HLA and TCR-CMV co-occurrence was scored with hypergeometric tests, and a repertoire-size bias correction was applied to TCR pairs. False discovery rates were estimated in a later analysis by permuting HLA or CMV assignments 20 times. In a later analysis, co-occurring TCRs were grouped using DBSCAN, with TCRdist sequence similarity added in when clustering inside HLA-allele-positive subsets. Co-occurrence clustering excluded repertoires with fewer than 30,000 or more than 120,000 public chains, plus five with anomalous nucleotide sharing. TCRdb mirrors the immuneACCESS table, restricted to in-frame sequences. Some clones are absent from its copies; in checked studies, under half trace to an unresolved V gene, and the reason for the others is unknown. V and J calls and clone size are those listed in that table; D and trimming were worked out from the DNA. Across this sample there are approximately 120,000 clones, with 60% to 80% seen only once. Approximately 1.2% of the sample is in the top ten clones.

The data originate from a study of cytomegalovirus exposure and HLA in healthy donors (TCRdb year 2017). Background on the whole study: An earlier analysis of fewer than 750 of the donors reported roughly 300 Gb of sequence data and 117 million unique TCR beta sequences obtained from around 180 million T cells. Genome-wide SNP genotypes for about 65% of the roughly 670 donors were used in a later genetic analysis, which treated that subset as a discovery cohort. The study aimed to test whether cataloging public T cell receptors could reveal signatures of past pathogen exposure. About five DR-DQ haplotypes were handled as single units for association and clustering, since linkage in the cohort was strong. A later analysis re-examined previously published TCR beta repertoires from just over 650 donors and added high-resolution HLA genotyping to investigate patterns of TCR occurrence. Rather than drawing on any new phenotypic data, the later analysis identified candidate immune exposures from TCR beta sequences and the way those sequences occurred across donors. The study used immunosequencing to profile the T cell repertoires of approximately 630 subjects and linked those repertoires to cytomegalovirus serostatus. A separate validation cohort of roughly 120 different subjects was used in addition to the roughly 640-subject first cohort. Roughly 290 gigabases of sequencing data and approximately 92 million unique TCR sequences made up an early release that covered 640 HLA-typed donors. High-throughput TCR immunosequencing, statistical association of individual TCRs with disease status, and machine learning were combined to predict cytomegalovirus infection status. Alongside the repertoire data, information on donor age, sex, ethnicity and CMV serostatus was compiled. HLA typing covered class I and class II loci at four-digit resolution. The genetic ancestry cluster associated with self-reported Caucasian donors included over 65% of the roughly 360 genotyped donors. Among about 370 genotyped donors of the cohort, an average of approximately 200,000 unique TCR beta nucleotide sequences was sequenced per donor, of which 15% to 20% were non-productive. In an earlier analysis of around 540 of the donors, high-throughput TCR beta sequencing was used to judge whether each TCR beta V gene segment behaved as functional or pseudogenic. Typing coverage varied by locus: about 629-640 donors for A, B, C, DRB1 and DQB1; under 550 for DQA1; about 600 for DPA1; approximately 490 for DPB1. Every repertoire in the discovery cohort had been generated on one and the same sequencing platform. What the work shows at the level of the full study, not this receptor alone: A later analysis found that TCR association rates varied across HLA loci, with DRB1 alleles showing the most associated TCRs and HLA-C alleles the fewest. CMV serostatus was the only immune exposure information available for the cohort. Linkage disequilibrium might explain the correlated functional status among segregating V segments, but an unknown experimental factor could not be excluded. According to the authors, the approach could potentially be generalized to other disease states and immunological phenotypes. While some public TCRs were present in many individuals, most TCR sequences turned up only very rarely across donors. A further reported finding was that TCR beta sequences accurately predicted the HLA-A and HLA-B alleles for most subjects in the first cohort. Broadly in line with IMGT annotations, most TCR beta V segments showed up in productive rearrangements about 87% or about 30% of the time in an earlier analysis of several hundred of the donors. The cohort was sequenced for TCR beta chains only, and without alpha or paired-chain data the features that could be detected were limited. A cluster of highly shared sequence variants was judged likely to represent a technical artifact of the sequencing pipeline. Several of the top co-occurrence clusters appeared to be linked to parvovirus B19, influenza, CMV and Epstein-Barr virus, according to a later analysis. Assigning TCR associations to individual alleles was difficult when HLA alleles, especially DR and DQ, strongly co-occurred. According to a later genetic analysis, donors in an Asian-associated ancestry cluster had fewer N-insertions in productive TCRs than the approximately 630-donor mean. Some 15 rarely observed V segments, including chromosome 9 orphons, were excluded from the earlier analysis of about 610 of the donors because counts were too low. In a later genetic analysis, a missense DCLRE1C variant was associated with V-gene and J-gene trimming of TCR beta chains, and the association was replicated in an independent cohort. The classifier was reported to diagnose cytomegalovirus status with high specificity and sensitivity in both the original and validation cohorts. In a later analysis, some 18,000 TCR beta sequences were associated with specific HLA alleles at a false discovery rate of 0.05. Because HLA typing was missing for some donors at each locus, association tests included only the typed subset. Most CMV-associated TCR beta chains appeared to be HLA-restricted in a later analysis, and the HLA associations seemed to be driven largely by CMV exposure. The presence/absence analyses assumed that sequencing depth was roughly uniform across donors, and that assumption may not be true. A total of 150 to 200 TCR beta chains were listed by the study as associated with cytomegalovirus. Compared with equally common non-associated chains, HLA-associated TCR beta chains in a later analysis were more clonally expanded and had lower generation probabilities. Because the 87-base-pair reads could not distinguish some IMGT-functional V segments, including TRBV6-2 and TRBV6-3, those segments were excluded. Three of the identified cytomegalovirus-associated TCR beta chains were confirmed in vitro to be specific for cytomegalovirus antigens.

This TCR was sampled from a man aged 50 to 59 in good health and CMV-seronegative. The sequence links TRBV10-3 to TRBJ2-1, and 8 bases in between align with TRBD1. The sequenced sample was PBMCs. The CDR3 region reads CAISRTGFNEQFF. At the DNA level, the sequence is TGTGCCATCAGTCGGACAGGGTTCAATGAGCAGTTCTTC.